Following are 17 T cell receptor beta chains from one sample sequenced in a study of T cell responses to AZD1222 COVID-19 vaccine. This table comes from immunoSEQ multiplex PCR, and its TCRdb copy is limited to in-frame clones, with some not included. The sample records over 95,000 clones, roughly 92% being singletons. Sample: peripheral blood, taken on day 0 of AZD1222 vaccination. Receptors originate from an adult in good health.

The CDR3 region has the DNA TGTGCCAGCAGCTTAGATAAAGTAAACTATGGCTACACCTTC. Its translation: CASSLDKVNYGYTF. The rearrangement joins TRBV11-2 to TRBJ1-2; no firm D call. CDR3 size: 14 residues. Germline V gives CDR1 SGHAT, CDR2 FQNNGV. Trimming cost V 0 bases and J 2 bases, with 7 bases left between them.

The sample holds a few counts of this clone. The V call is TRBV30, the J call TRBJ2-2, with D possibly being TRBD2 (6 bases). Trimming left V 8 bases short and J 3 bases short, with 10 bases between. Germline CDR1 and CDR2: GTSNPN and SVGIG (reference sequence). The CDR3 length is 12 residues. CDR3 in DNA: TGTGCCGGCAGGGAGGACACCGGGGAGCTGTTTTTT. Translated, it gives CAGREDTGELFF. Combining the CDR3 with reference TRBV30 and TRBJ2-2 gives the whole variable domain SQTIHQWPATLVQPVGSPLSLECTVEGTSNPNLYWYRQAAGRGLQLLFYSVGIGQISSEVPQNLSASRPQDRQFILSSKKLLLSDSGFYLCAGREDTGELFFGEGSRLTVL.

The chain uses TRBV5-5 and TRBJ1-6, with 7 nucleotides matching TRBD1. The CDR3 has 17 residues. J lost 4 bases, V lost 4 bases, and 11 bases had no gene match. Germline assignment: CDR1 SGHKS and CDR2 YYEKEE (reference sequence). Here the CDR3 DNA reads TGTGCCAGCAGCAGTGTAAGCACGGGACAGTATAATTCACCCCTCCACTTT. It specifies CASSSVSTGQYNSPLHF.

The rearrangement joins TRBV9 to TRBJ1-2; D gene ambiguous. The CDR3 covers 16 residues. V shed 4 bases and J shed 4 bases, with 20 bases lying between them. Germline V gene data show CDR1 as SGDLS and CDR2 as YYNGEE. The CDR3 region has the DNA TGTGCCAGCAGCCCGAGGACTGGAGTCAACCTCTATGGCTACACCTTC. It specifies CASSPRTGVNLYGYTF.

This chain uses TRBV4-3 with TRBJ2-1, with 9 nucleotides matching TRBD2. V lost 4 bases and J lost 7; bases outside the gene matches: 11. CDR1 and CDR2 from the germline V gene are LGHNA and YSLEER. The CDR3 is 16 residues long. This chain's CDR3 is CASSRIAGELGNEQFF. The DNA of the CDR3 is TGCGCCAGCAGCCGCATAGCGGGAGAACTAGGGAATGAGCAGTTCTTC.

This clone was observed a few times. The chain joins TRBV2 to TRBJ1-6; D unresolved. Germline V CDR1 and CDR2: SNHLY, FYNNEI. Trimming removed 6 bases at V and 7 bases at J, with 13 bases between. The CDR3 loop spans 14 amino acids. CDR3 nucleotide sequence: TGTGCCAGCAGGGGAAAGTCAGTCAATTCACCCCTCCACTTT. This codes for CASRGKSVNSPLHF. The full variable domain, completed using reference TRBV2 and TRBJ1-6, is EPEVTQTPSHQVTQMGQEVILRCVPISNHLYFYWYRQILGQKVEFLVSFYNNEISEKSEIFDDQFSVERPDGSNFTLKIRSTKLEDSAMYFCASRGKSVNSPLHFGNGTRLTVT.

The chain combines TRBV19 with TRBJ1-1; D unresolved. Trimming pared 9 bases from V and 1 base from J, leaving 12 bases between. The CDR3 spans 13 residues. Germline values: CDR1 LNHDA, CDR2 SQIVND (reference sequence). The CDR3 protein is CASLGWENTEAFF. The CDR3 DNA sequence: TGTGCCAGCTTGGGGTGGGAGAACACTGAAGCTTTCTTT.

The chain couples TRBV27 to TRBJ2-6; 10 nucleotides line up with TRBD1. Looked up from germline, CDR1 is MNHEY and CDR2 is SMNVEV (reference sequence). With V trimmed by 0 bases and J by 4 bases, 6 bases remained unmatched. This CDR3 comprises 18 residues. The DNA for the CDR3 is TGTGCCAGCAGTTTATCGGGGACAGGGGTAATCGGGGCCAACGTCCTGACTTTC. Its protein is CASSLSGTGVIGANVLTF.

CDR3 sequence (DNA): TGTGCCAGCACCCTAGAGGGGGGATTTGGAAACACCATATATTTT. It is translated as CASTLEGGFGNTIYF. The rearrangement uses TRBV11-2 and TRBJ1-3; D might be TRBD1 (6 bases). V lost 7 bases to trimming and J lost 3 bases, with 16 bases between them. Germline V gene lookup returns CDR1 SGHAT and CDR2 FQNNGV. The length of the CDR3 is 15 residues.

J is TRBJ1-1 and V is TRBV12-5; 8 bases line up with TRBD1. The CDR3 extends over 14 amino acids. From germline, CDR1 is LGHNT and CDR2 FRNRAP. Trimming at V came to 4 bases and at J to 5 bases, leaving 6 bases not matched to a gene. The CDR3: CASGSGTGGTEAFF. CDR3 DNA: TGTGCTAGTGGTTCCGGGACAGGTGGGACTGAAGCTTTCTTT.

The chain recombines TRBV5-1 with TRBJ2-2; tentatively, D is TRBD2 (6 bases). This CDR3 is 16 amino acids long. The V gene's germline CDR1 is SGHRS and CDR2 YFSETQ. The V gene lost 0 bases and the J gene lost 0 bases, with 9 bases spanning the gap. The CDR3 coding sequence is TGCGCCAGCAGCTTGGGACGGGGGACGAACACCGGGGAGCTGTTTTTT. This gives the protein CASSLGRGTNTGELFF.

This clone was seen ten or more times. The genes are TRBV14 and TRBJ2-1; 7 bases are a match to TRBD2. The germline V gene encodes CDR1 SGHDN and CDR2 FVKESK. The CDR3 runs 16 residues. V lost 2 bases and J lost 6; bases outside the gene matches: 10. CDR3 sequence reads: CASSQFGGSSGNEQFF. In DNA form, the CDR3 reads TGTGCCAGCAGCCAATTTGGTGGTTCTAGCGGCAATGAGCAGTTCTTC. Together with reference TRBV14 and TRBJ2-1, the CDR3 gives the full variable domain: EAGVTQFPSHSVIEKGQTVTLRCDPISGHDNLYWYRRVMGKEIKFLLHFVKESKQDESGMPNNRFLAERTGGTYSTLKVQPAELEDSGVYFCASSQFGGSSGNEQFFGPGTRLTVL.

V and J are TRBV5-1 and TRBJ2-1; D unclear. V was cut by 0 bases and J by 0 bases, with 10 bases left in between. The CDR3 covers 16 residues. Germline V CDR1 and CDR2: SGHRS, YFSETQ. The CDR3 DNA sequence: TGCGCCAGCAGCTTGGAGCCGGGCAGCTCCTACAATGAGCAGTTCTTC. It specifies CASSLEPGSSYNEQFF.

This chain links TRBV5-4 with TRBJ1-1, with D uncertain. Per the germline V gene, CDR1 is SGHNT and CDR2 is YYREEE (reference sequence). CDR3 length equals 16 residues. V dropped 3 bases and J dropped 1 base, with 16 bases sitting between them. CDR3 residues: CASSWTFPGGNTEAFF. DNA of the CDR3: TGTGCCAGCAGCTGGACGTTCCCCGGCGGGAACACTGAAGCTTTCTTT. The whole variable domain, filled in from reference TRBV5-4 and TRBJ1-1, reads ETGVTQSPTHLIKTRGQQVTLRCSSQSGHNTVSWYQQALGQGPQFIFQYYREEENGRGNFPPRFSGLQFPNYSSELNVNALELDDSALYLCASSWTFPGGNTEAFFGQGTRLTVV.

This chain uses TRBV29-1 with TRBJ2-7; D not certain. V lost 4 bases to trimming and J lost 6 bases, with 16 bases between them. Germline values: CDR1 SQVTM, CDR2 ANQGSEA. The CDR3 loop spans 13 amino acids. The CDR3 sequence is CSVGGSVGTEQYF. The CDR3 nucleotides are TGCAGCGTTGGGGGTTCTGTTGGAACCGAGCAGTACTTC.

This clone was picked up one time. The rearrangement links TRBV3-1 (or the pseudogene TRBV3-2) to TRBJ1-1; possible D gene TRBD1, 5 bases. Trimming shortened V by 1 base and J by 5 bases, and 11 bases separated the two germline ends. Germline CDR1 LGHDT, CDR2 YNNKEL (reference sequence). The CDR3 runs 14 residues. Here the CDR3 reads CASSQGQGWTEAFF. CDR3 DNA: TGTGCCAGCAGCCAAGGCCAGGGTTGGACTGAAGCTTTCTTT.

The chain uses TRBV6-4 and TRBJ2-5, with 13 bases lining up with TRBD2. V gave up 8 bases and J gave up 1 base; unmatched junction bases: 7. Germline CDR1 is MRHNA and CDR2 is SNTAGT. The CDR3 is 16 amino acids. The CDR3 protein is CASVKLAGGPQETQYF. The CDR3 bases are TGTGCCAGCGTAAAACTAGCGGGAGGGCCCCAAGAGACCCAGTACTTC.